Listed here is a single TCR beta chain. Its antigen is unknown. Ranging in age from roughly 6 to 90, the donors were healthy Caucasian individuals from Russia. CDR3 length equals 13 residues. V was cut by 4 bases and J by 6 bases, with 10 bases left in between. Germline V CDR1 and CDR2: SGHRS, YFSETQ. Primers used in a second PCR of roughly 7 to 12 cycles were a sample-barcoded 5' primer and a J-beta primer mix. A tag from a template-switch adaptor with 12 random nucleotides marked each cDNA molecule. TCRdb reprocessed the 5' RACE reads with MiXCR, giving one entry per CDR3 protein. The profile shows roughly 1,500,000 distinct CDR3 sequences, 40% to 50% of them singletons. The data were obtained in a study of blood T cells in healthy people across ages. Regarding the study as a whole: Unsorted PBMC material precluded a definitive naive versus antigen-experienced comparison. Estimated diversity across one million T cells was deemed an underestimate.

This receptor was taken from a woman younger than 30 in good health. This chain uses TRBV5-1 with TRBJ1-4; D remains ambiguous. Input material: blood. The CDR3 region is CASSPHGDEKLFF. The CDR3 region has the DNA TGCGCCAGCAGCCCTCATGGGGATGAAAAACTGTTTTTT.